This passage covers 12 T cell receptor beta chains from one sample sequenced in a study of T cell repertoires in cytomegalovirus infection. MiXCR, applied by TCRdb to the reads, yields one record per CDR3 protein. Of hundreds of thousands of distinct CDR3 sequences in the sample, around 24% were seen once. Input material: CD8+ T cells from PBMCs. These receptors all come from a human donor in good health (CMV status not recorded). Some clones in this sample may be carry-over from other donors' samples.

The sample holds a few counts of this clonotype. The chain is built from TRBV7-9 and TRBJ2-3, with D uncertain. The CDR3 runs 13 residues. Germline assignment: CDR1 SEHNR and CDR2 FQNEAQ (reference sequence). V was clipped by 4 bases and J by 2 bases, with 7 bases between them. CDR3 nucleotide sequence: TGTGCCAGCAGCTCACCATACACAGATACGCAGTATTTT. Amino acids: CASSSPYTDTQYF.

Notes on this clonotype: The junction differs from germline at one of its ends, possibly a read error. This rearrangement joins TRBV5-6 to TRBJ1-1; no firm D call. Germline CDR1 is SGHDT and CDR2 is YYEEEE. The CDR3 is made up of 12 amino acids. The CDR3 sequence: CASSEKYSTNLF. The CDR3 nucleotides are TGTGCCAGCAGCGAAAAGTACAGTACGAATCTCTTT.

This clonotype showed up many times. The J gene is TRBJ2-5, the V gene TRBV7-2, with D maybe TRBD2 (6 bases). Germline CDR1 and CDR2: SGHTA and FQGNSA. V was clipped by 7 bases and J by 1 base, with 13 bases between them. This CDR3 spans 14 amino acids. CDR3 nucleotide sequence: TGTGCCAGCACCAGGCCGGGGGTCCAAGAGACCCAGTACTTC. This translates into CASTRPGVQETQYF.

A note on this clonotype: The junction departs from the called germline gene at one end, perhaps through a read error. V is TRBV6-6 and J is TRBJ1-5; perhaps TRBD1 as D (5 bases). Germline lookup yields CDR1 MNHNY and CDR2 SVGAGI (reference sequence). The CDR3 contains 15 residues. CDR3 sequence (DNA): TGTGCCAGCAGTCTCGGGACTCTCGGGAATCAGTCCCAGCATTTT. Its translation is CASSLGTLGNQSQHF.

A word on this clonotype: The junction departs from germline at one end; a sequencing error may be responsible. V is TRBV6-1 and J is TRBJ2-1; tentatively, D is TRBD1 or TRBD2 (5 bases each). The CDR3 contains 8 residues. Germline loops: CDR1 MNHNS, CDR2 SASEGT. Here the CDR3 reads CASGTVPF. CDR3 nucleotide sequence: TGTGCCTCCGGGACGGTTCCCTTC.

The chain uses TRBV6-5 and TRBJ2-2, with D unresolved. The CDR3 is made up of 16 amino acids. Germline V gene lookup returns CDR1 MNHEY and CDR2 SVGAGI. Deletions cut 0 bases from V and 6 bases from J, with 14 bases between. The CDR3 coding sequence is TGTGCCAGCAGTTACTCTACCCTAGACCGGTCCGGGGAGCTGTTTTTT. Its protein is CASSYSTLDRSGELFF.

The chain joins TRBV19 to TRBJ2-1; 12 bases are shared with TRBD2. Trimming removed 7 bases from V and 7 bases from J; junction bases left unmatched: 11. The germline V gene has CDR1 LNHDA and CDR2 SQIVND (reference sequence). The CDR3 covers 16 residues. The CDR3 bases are TGTGCCAGTAAGGTGACTAGCGGGGGTTCCCGGAATGAGCAGTTCTTC. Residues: CASKVTSGGSRNEQFF.

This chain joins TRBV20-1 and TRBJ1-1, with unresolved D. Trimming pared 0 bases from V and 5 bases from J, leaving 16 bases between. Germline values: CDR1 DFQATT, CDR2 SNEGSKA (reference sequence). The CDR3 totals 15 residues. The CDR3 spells CSARDGKAPGTEAFF. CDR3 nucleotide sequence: TGCAGTGCTAGAGATGGGAAAGCCCCGGGGACTGAAGCTTTCTTT.

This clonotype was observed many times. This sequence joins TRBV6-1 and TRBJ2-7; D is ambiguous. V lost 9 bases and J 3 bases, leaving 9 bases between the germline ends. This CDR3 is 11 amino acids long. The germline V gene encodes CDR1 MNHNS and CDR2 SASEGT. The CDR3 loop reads CASTLYYEQYF. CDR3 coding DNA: TGTGCCAGTACCTTGTACTACGAGCAGTACTTC.

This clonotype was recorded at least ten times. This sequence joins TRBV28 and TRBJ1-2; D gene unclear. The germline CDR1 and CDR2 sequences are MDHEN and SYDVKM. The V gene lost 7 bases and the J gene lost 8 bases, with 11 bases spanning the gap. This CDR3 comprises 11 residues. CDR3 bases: TGTGCCAGCACCTTCGCCGGAGGCTACACCTTC. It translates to CASTFAGGYTF.

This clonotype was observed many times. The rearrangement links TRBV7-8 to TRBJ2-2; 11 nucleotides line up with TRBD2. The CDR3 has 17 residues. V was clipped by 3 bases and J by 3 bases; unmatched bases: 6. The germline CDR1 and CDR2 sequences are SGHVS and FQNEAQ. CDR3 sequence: CASSFLAGGRDTGELFF. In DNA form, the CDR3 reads TGTGCCAGCAGCTTCCTAGCGGGGGGAAGGGACACCGGGGAGCTGTTTTTT.

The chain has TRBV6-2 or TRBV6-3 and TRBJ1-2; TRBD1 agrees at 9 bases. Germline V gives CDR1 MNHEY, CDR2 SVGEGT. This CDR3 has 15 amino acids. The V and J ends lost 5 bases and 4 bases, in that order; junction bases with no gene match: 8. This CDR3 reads CASSPGQGFFYGYTF. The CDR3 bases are TGTGCCAGCAGTCCGGGACAGGGCTTCTTCTATGGCTACACCTTC.